Listed below are T cell receptor beta chains from one sample, sequenced in a study of T cells in Graves' hyperthyroidism and ophthalmopathy. MiXCR, run by TCRdb on the multiplex PCR reads, gives a single entry per CDR3 protein. The sample holds roughly 560,000 distinct CDR3 sequences, 14% to 15% seen once. Sample: blood. The origin of the receptors is a woman between 35 and 50 years old with Graves' ophthalmopathy. The CDR3 runs from the conserved cysteine through the conserved F or W. A D gene is named only where the DNA matches it firmly. A row's size may be missing; if present it is once, few, many or a size class.

TRBD1	TRBV10-3	many	TRBJ2-2	TGTGCCATCAGTGAGCAGGGGGCGGACACCGGGGAGCTGTTTTTT	CAISEQGADTGELFF
TRBD1	TRBV2	many	TRBJ2-7	TGTGCCAGCAGTGAAGCAGTAGGACAGGGGTACTACGAGCAGTACTTC	CASSEAVGQGYYEQYF
-	TRBV6-1	many	TRBJ2-6	TGTGCCAGCAGCGCCACAACAGGGCTCGGGGCCAACGTCCTGACTTTC	CASSATTGLGANVLTF
-	TRBV6-1	few	TRBJ2-7	TGTGCCAGCAGTGAAGCGCTTCGGGGCCCCCTCTCCTACGAGCAGTACTTC	CASSEALRGPLSYEQYF
TRBD1	TRBV12-3/TRBV12-4	-	TRBJ2-7	TGTGCCAGCAGTTTGGACAGGGCGTGGGAGCAGTACTTC	CASSLDRAWEQYF
-	TRBV11-2	many	TRBJ2-7	TGTGCCAGCAGCTTATACCCTAGTTCACTCTACGAGCAGTACTTC	CASSLYPSSLYEQYF
-	TRBV30	many	TRBJ2-7	TGTGCCTGGAGTTATAGCTCCTACGAGCAGTACTTC	CAWSYSSYEQYF
TRBD2	TRBV7-2	many	TRBJ2-5	TGTGCCAGCAGCTTAGTAGCGGGAGGTCAAGAGACCCAGTACTTC	CASSLVAGGQETQYF
TRBD1	TRBV20-1	many	TRBJ1-5	TGCAGTGCAGCAGGGGGCGCAAGCAATCAGCCCCAGCATTTT	CSAAGGASNQPQHF
-	TRBV20-1	many	TRBJ1-1	TGCAGTGCCCAACAGGACATGAACACTGAAGCTTTCTTT	CSAQQDMNTEAFF
-	TRBV10-3	many	TRBJ1-1	TGTGCCATCAGTGGTGGGGAGCAGCTAGCTGAAGCTTTCTTT	CAISGGEQLAEAFF